This T cell receptor beta chain was captured by sequencing in a study of T cells after yellow fever vaccination. This clonotype was found once. Germline V gene sequence: CDR1 ENHRY, CDR2 SYGVKD. Trimming took off 4 bases at V and 8 bases at J, with 20 bases between the two ends. The CDR3 contains 15 residues. TCRdb reprocessed the 5' RACE reads with MiXCR, giving one entry per CDR3 protein. The data show about 130,000 distinct CDR3 sequences, with roughly 8.2% seen just once and 40% held by the top ten. The TCR comes from a man aged 18-30 years who received the YFV17D yellow fever vaccine. Sample: CD8+ T cells sorted from PBMCs, taken on the day of the yellow fever booster vaccination. The V call is TRBV10-3, the J call TRBJ1-2; maybe TRBD1 (6 bases). The CDR3 region has the DNA TGTGCCATCAGTGTCGACACTGGGGGGGGGCAAGGCTACACCTTC. Protein: CAISVDTGGGQGYTF.